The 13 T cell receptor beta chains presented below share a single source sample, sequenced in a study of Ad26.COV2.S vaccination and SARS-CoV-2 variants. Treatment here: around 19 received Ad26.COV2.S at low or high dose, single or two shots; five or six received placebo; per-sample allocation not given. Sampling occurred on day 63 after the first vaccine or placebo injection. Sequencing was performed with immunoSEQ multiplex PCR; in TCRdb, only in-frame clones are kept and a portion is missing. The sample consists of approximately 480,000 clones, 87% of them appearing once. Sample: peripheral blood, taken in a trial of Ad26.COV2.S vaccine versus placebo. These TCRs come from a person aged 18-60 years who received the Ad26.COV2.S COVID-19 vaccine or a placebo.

Here the CDR3 reads CASSLSRTGRNYGYTF. The CDR3 DNA reads as TGTGCCAGCAGTTTATCAAGGACAGGCCGCAACTATGGCTACACCTTC. This chain links TRBV27 with TRBJ1-2, with 7 positions matching TRBD1. The CDR3 runs 16 residues. Trimming at V came to 0 bases and at J to 2 bases, leaving 6 bases not matched to a gene. Germline loops: CDR1 MNHEY, CDR2 SMNVEV (reference sequence).

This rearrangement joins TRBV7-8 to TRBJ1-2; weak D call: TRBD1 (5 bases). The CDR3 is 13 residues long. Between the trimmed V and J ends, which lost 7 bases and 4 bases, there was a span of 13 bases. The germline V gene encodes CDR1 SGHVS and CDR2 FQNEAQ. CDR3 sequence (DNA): TGTGCCAGCATGGGGCGGGACCGCTATGGCTACACCTTC. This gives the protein CASMGRDRYGYTF.

The DNA for the CDR3 is TGTGCCAGCAGTTATCCATCGGGGCTTGGAAATCAGCCCCAGCATTTT. Translated, it gives CASSYPSGLGNQPQHF. The chain is built from TRBV2 and TRBJ1-5; a possible D gene is TRBD1 (5 bases). This CDR3 contains 16 residues. V was shortened by 5 bases and J by 4 bases, with 18 bases between the two germline ends. Germline loops: CDR1 SNHLY, CDR2 FYNNEI.

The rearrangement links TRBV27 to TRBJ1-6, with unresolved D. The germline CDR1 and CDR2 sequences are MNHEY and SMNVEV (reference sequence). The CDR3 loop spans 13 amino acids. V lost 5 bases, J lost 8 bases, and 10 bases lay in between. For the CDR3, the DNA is TGTGCCAGCAGTGAATACAGTGATTCACCCCTCCACTTT. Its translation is CASSEYSDSPLHF.

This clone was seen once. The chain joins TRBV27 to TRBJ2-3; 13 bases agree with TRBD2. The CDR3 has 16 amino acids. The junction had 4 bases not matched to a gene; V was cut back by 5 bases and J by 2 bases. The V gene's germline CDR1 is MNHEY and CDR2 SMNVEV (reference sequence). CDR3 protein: CASSLGLAGPTDTQYF. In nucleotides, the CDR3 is TGTGCCAGCAGTCTGGGACTAGCGGGACCCACAGATACGCAGTATTTT.

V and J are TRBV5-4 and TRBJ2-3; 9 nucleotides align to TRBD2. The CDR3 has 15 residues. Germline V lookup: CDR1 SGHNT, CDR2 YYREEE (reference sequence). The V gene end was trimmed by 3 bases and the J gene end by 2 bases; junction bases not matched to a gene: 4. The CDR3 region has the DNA TGTGCCAGCAGCTCCGGACTAGCGCTCACAGATACGCAGTATTTT. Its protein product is CASSSGLALTDTQYF. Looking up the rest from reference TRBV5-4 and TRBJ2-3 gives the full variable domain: ETGVTQSPTHLIKTRGQQVTLRCSSQSGHNTVSWYQQALGQGPQFIFQYYREEENGRGNFPPRFSGLQFPNYSSELNVNALELDDSALYLCASSSGLALTDTQYFGPGTRLTVL.

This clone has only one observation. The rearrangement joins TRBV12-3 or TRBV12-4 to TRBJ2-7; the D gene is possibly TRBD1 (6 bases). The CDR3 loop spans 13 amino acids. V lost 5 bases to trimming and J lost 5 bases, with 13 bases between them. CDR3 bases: TGTGCCAGCAGTATCGACCAGGGGAACGAGCAGTACTTC. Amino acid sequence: CASSIDQGNEQYF.

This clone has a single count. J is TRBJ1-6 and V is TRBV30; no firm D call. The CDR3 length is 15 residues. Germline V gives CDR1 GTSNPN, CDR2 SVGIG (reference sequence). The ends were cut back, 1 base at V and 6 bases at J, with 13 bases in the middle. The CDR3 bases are TGTGCCTGGAGTGCGGGCCGGCAGGCTAATTCACCCCTCCACTTT. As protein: CAWSAGRQANSPLHF.

Here the CDR3 reads CSAKPGRRSYGYTF. In nucleotides, the CDR3 is TGCAGCGCGAAACCGGGACGGAGATCCTATGGCTACACCTTC. This chain connects TRBV29-1 to TRBJ1-2, with a tentative D call TRBD1 (5 bases). The CDR3 spans 14 residues. Trimming stripped 7 bases from V and 4 bases from J, with 19 bases between. Germline V gene lookup returns CDR1 SQVTM and CDR2 ANQGSEA.

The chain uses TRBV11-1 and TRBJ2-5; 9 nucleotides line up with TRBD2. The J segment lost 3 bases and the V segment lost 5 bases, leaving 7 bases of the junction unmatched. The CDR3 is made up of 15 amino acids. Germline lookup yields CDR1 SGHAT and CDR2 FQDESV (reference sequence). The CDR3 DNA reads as TGTGCCAGCAGCCCGGCGGGAGGGAGAGAAGAGACCCAGTACTTC. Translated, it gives CASSPAGGREETQYF.

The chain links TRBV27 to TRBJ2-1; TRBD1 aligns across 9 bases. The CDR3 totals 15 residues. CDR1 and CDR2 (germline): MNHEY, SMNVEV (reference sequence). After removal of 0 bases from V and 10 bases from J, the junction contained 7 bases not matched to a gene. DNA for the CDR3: TGTGCCAGCAGTTTATCGGGACAGGGTCCGGTAGAGCAGTTCTTC. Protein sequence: CASSLSGQGPVEQFF.

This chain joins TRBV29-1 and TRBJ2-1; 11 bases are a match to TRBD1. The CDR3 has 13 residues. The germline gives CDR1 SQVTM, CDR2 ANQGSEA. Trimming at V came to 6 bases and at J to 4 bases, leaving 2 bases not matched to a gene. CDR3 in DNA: TGCAGCGTGGGGACAGGGGGGTACAATGAGCAGTTCTTC. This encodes CSVGTGGYNEQFF.

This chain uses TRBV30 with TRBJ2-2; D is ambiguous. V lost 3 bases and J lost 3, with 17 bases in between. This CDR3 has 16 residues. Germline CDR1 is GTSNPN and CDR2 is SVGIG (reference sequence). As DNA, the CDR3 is TGTGCCTGGAGGAGTCTTCGGGTCGGCCACACCGGGGAGCTGTTTTTT. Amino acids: CAWRSLRVGHTGELFF.